These T cell receptor beta chains were read from a single sample in a study of blood T cell repertoires in COVID-19. Sequenced by immunoSEQ multiplex PCR; TCRdb stores in-frame clones only, minus some. The sample includes roughly 90,000 clones, roughly 88% of them seen just once. Sequenced input: peripheral blood. The receptors derive from a woman of 80 years or more with COVID-19, enrolled during active disease. CDR3s include the opening cysteine and the closing phenylalanine or tryptophan. Fields, in order: J gene, clone size, V gene, D gene, CDR3 protein, CDR3 DNA. D genes are given only for firm matches. Clone size is shown for a subset of rows, as once, few, many or a class of expanded clone.

TRBJ2-3 . TRBV5-1 . CASSGPWSADTQYF TGCGCCAGCAGCGGGCCCTGGTCGGCAGATACGCAGTATTTT
TRBJ2-1 . TRBV6-2/TRBV6-3 TRBD2 CASSYGGGSYNEQFF TGTGCCAGCAGTTACGGCGGGGGCTCCTACAATGAGCAGTTCTTC
TRBJ2-1 . TRBV5-1 TRBD2 CASTPLAGPWNEQFF TGCGCCAGCACCCCACTAGCGGGACCCTGGAATGAGCAGTTCTTC
TRBJ2-3 . TRBV3-1/TRBV3-2 TRBD2 CASSPRLAGYTDTQYF TGTGCCAGCAGCCCCCGGTTAGCGGGGTACACAGATACGCAGTATTTT
TRBJ2-2 few TRBV12-5 . CASGLVVTGELFF TGTGCTAGTGGTTTGGTCGTTACCGGGGAGCTGTTTTTT
TRBJ1-5 . TRBV18 TRBD1 CASSRTGHNQPQHF TGTGCCAGCTCACGGACAGGGCACAATCAGCCCCAGCATTTT
TRBJ2-5 . TRBV4-1 . CASSQPGRTRETQYF TGCGCCAGCAGCCAGCCCGGGAGAACGCGAGAGACCCAGTACTTC
TRBJ2-3 . TRBV6-5 . CASSRDFRTDTQYF TGTGCCAGCAGCCGGGACTTCCGCACAGATACGCAGTATTTT
TRBJ1-2 few TRBV28 TRBD1 CAGHSAQGDYGYTF TGTGCCGGCCACTCCGCACAGGGGGATTATGGCTACACCTTC
TRBJ2-5 . TRBV18 TRBD1 CASSTTGGRETQYF TGTGCCAGCTCCACTACAGGGGGCCGGGAGACCCAGTACTTC
TRBJ2-1 once TRBV7-3 . CASSLPGVNEQFF TGTGCCAGCAGCTTACCGGGGGTGAATGAGCAGTTCTTC
TRBJ2-5 . TRBV4-2 . CASSGQMQETQYF TGTGCCAGCAGCGGACAAATGCAAGAGACCCAGTACTTC
TRBJ1-6 . TRBV6-5 TRBD1 CASRRQGTYNSPLHF TGTGCCAGCAGGAGACAGGGCACCTATAATTCACCCCTCCACTTT
TRBJ2-7 . TRBV6-5 TRBD1 CASSHRQGPVPYSF TGTGCCAGCAGCCACCGACAGGGCCCCGTTCCCTACTCCTTC
TRBJ2-2 . TRBV27 . CASRFDTISGELFF TGTGCCAGCAGATTCGACACGATCTCCGGGGAGCTGTTTTTT
TRBJ2-1 . TRBV28 TRBD2 CASSTRSAGVGLGSYNEQFF TGTGCCAGCTCCACCCGGTCGGCGGGAGTCGGCTTAGGCTCCTACAATGAGCAGTTCTTC
TRBJ2-5 . TRBV15 TRBD1 CASKPDRVTAETQYF TGTGCCTCCAAGCCGGACAGGGTAACTGCAGAGACCCAGTACTTC
TRBJ2-1 . TRBV5-1 TRBD2 CASSFSGSSNNEQFF TGCGCCAGCAGCTTTAGCGGGAGTAGCAACAATGAGCAGTTCTTC
TRBJ2-1 . TRBV7-2 TRBD2 CASSQPPPIAGGPYNEQFF TGTGCCAGCAGCCAACCCCCCCCCATAGCGGGGGGGCCCTACAATGAGCAGTTCTTC
TRBJ1-2 once TRBV6-6 . CASSYSAAGYTF TGTGCCAGCAGTTACTCGGCGGCTGGCTACACCTTC
TRBJ1-5 . TRBV5-8 TRBD1 CASSRQGRDQPQHF TGTGCCAGCAGCAGACAGGGAAGGGATCAGCCCCAGCATTTT
TRBJ1-2 . TRBV6-5 TRBD1 CASSFGQAGRYTF TGTGCCAGCAGTTTTGGACAGGCTGGTCGCTACACCTTC
TRBJ2-7 once TRBV5-1 . CASSPLGVWEQYF TGCGCCAGCAGCCCACTCGGGGTTTGGGAGCAGTACTTC
TRBJ1-2 once TRBV12-5 TRBD1 CASGWTGLDGYTF TGTGCTAGTGGTTGGACAGGGTTGGATGGCTACACCTTC
TRBJ2-7 . TRBV18 TRBD2 CASSPSGGAAYEQYF TGTGCCAGCTCACCAAGCGGGGGAGCCGCCTACGAGCAGTACTTC
TRBJ2-5 . TRBV5-1 . CASSLMGGSKETQYF TGCGCCAGCAGCTTGATGGGGGGTTCAAAAGAGACCCAGTACTTC
TRBJ1-6 . TRBV10-2 TRBD1 CASAGQNSYNSPLHF TGCGCCAGCGCGGGACAGAACTCCTATAATTCACCCCTCCACTTT
TRBJ2-7 . TRBV21-1 . CASSKTETGTTYEQYF TGTGCCAGCAGCAAAACGGAGACAGGGACCACCTACGAGCAGTACTTC
TRBJ1-1 . TRBV5-6 . CASSPVLNTEAFF TGTGCCAGCAGCCCTGTTTTGAACACTGAAGCTTTCTTT